This T cell receptor (beta chain) comes out of a study of neurological immune-mediated disorders. The unsorted libraries were prepared from 2 million PBMCs (stored at -80 C). CDR1 WSHSY and CDR2 SAAADI come from the germline V gene. This CDR3 comprises 13 residues. V lost 2 bases and J lost 1, with 6 bases in between. TCRdb re-derived calls from the 5' RACE reads in MiXCR, one entry per CDR3 protein. The profile shows fewer than 20,000 distinct CDR3 sequences, around a quarter of them singletons. The sequence was obtained from a man aged 50 to 59 with HTLV-1-associated myelopathy (HAM/TSP). The rearrangement joins TRBV10-2 to TRBJ2-7; weak D call: TRBD2 (5 bases). Source material: PBMCs. This CDR3 is CASSEPGSYEQYF. The CDR3 bases are TGCGCCAGCAGTGAGCCGGGGTCCTACGAGCAGTACTTC.